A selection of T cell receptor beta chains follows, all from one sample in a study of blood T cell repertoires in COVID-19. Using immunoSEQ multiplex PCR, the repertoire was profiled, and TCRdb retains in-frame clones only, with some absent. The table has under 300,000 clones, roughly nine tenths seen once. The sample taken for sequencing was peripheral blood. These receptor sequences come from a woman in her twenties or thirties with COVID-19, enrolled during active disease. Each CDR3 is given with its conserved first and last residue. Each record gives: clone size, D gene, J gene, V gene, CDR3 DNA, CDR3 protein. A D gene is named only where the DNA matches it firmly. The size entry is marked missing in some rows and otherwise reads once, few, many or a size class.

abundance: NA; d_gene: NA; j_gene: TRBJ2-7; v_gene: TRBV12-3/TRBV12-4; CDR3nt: TGTGCCAGCAGTCCAGACAGCTCCTACGAGCAGTACTTC; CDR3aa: CASSPDSSYEQYF
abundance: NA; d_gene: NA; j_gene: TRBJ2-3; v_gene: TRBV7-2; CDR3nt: TGTGCCAGCAGCTTCAGGGGAGCAGAAGATACGCAGTATTTT; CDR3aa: CASSFRGAEDTQYF
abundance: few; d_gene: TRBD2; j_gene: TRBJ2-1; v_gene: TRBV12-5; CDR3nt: TGTGCTAGTGCTTCTAGCGGGGGGGCGGATGAGCAGTTCTTC; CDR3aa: CASASSGGADEQFF
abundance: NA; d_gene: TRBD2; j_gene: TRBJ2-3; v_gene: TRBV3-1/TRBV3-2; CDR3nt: TGTGCCAGCAGAGGACGGGGGGGCCGCACAGATACGCAGTATTTT; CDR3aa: CASRGRGGRTDTQYF
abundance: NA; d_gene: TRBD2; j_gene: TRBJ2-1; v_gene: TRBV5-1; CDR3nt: TGCGCCAGCAGCTTGGAGCGGGGGAGGCCCAATGAGCAGTTCTTC; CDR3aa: CASSLERGRPNEQFF
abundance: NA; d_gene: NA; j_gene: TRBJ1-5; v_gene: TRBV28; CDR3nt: TGTGCCAGCAGTTATCAACAGGGTTTTTGGCCCCAGCATTTT; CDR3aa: CASSYQQGFWPQHF
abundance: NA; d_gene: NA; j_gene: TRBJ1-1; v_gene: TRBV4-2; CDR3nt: TGTGCCAGCAGCCAAGTGTGGGGGGGCGGCACTGAAGCTTTCTTT; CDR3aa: CASSQVWGGGTEAFF
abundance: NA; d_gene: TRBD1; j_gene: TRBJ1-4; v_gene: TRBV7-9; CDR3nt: TGTGCCAGCGCAGGACAGGGTGCTAATGAAAAACTGTTTTTT; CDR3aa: CASAGQGANEKLFF
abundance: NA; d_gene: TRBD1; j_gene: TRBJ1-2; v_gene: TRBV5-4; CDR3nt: TGTGCCAGCAGCTTGGAGACAGGGATATCGGGTGGCTACACCTTC; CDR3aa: CASSLETGISGGYTF
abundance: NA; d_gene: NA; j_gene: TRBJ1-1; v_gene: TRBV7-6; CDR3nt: TGTGCCAGCAGCTTAGGTTCAGGGCCCGGGAACACTGAAGCTTTCTTT; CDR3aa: CASSLGSGPGNTEAFF
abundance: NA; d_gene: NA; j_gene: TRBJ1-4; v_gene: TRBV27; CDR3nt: TGTGCCAGCAGCCGTAGGCAGGGTGGGCCCTTTGGTGAAAAACTGTTTTTT; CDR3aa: CASSRRQGGPFGEKLFF
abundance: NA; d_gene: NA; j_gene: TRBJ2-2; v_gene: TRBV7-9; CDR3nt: TGTGCCAGCAGCTTAAAGAGGGTGTCGAGCACCGGGGAGCTGTTTTTT; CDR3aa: CASSLKRVSSTGELFF
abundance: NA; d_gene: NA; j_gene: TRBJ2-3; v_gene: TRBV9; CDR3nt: TGTGCCAGCTCCAAACGGGACTCATACACAGATACGCAGTATTTT; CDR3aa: CASSKRDSYTDTQYF
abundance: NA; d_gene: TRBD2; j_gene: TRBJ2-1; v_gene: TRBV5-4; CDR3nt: TGTGCCAGCAAACCGGGACTAGCGGGAGCGAGCTCCTACAATGAGCAGTTCTTC; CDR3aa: CASKPGLAGASSYNEQFF
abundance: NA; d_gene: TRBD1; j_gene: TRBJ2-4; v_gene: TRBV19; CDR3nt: TGTGCCAGTAGTATAGCCCGGGACAGGAGCTATGTTCAGTACTTC; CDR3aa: CASSIARDRSYVQYF
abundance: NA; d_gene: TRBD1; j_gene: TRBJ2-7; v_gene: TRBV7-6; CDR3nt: TGTGCCAGCAGCTCCACAGGGGAGAGCTCCTACGAGCAGTACTTC; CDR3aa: CASSSTGESSYEQYF
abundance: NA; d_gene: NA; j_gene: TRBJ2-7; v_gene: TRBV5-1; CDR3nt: TGCGCCAGCAGCTTCGGTTACGAGCAGTACTTC; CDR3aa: CASSFGYEQYF
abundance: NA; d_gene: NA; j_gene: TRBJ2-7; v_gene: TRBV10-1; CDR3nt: TGCGCCAGCAGGGAACAAGGGAAACAGGGCCATCCCTACGAGCAGTACTTC; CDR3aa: CASREQGKQGHPYEQYF
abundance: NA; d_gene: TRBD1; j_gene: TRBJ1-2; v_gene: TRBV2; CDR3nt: TGTGCCAGCAGTGAAAGGGGGACAGGCTTATATGGCTACACCTTC; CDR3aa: CASSERGTGLYGYTF
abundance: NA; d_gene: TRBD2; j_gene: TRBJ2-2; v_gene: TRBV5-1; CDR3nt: TGCGCCAGCAGCTTGTACGCTAGCGGGGGGCTCATGAACACCGGGGAGCTGTTTTTT; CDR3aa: CASSLYASGGLMNTGELFF
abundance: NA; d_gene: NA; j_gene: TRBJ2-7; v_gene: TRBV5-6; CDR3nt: TGTGCCAGCAGCCCCCAAACAGGGATACACGAGCAGTACTTC; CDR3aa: CASSPQTGIHEQYF
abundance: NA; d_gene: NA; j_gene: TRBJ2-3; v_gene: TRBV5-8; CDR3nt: TGTGCCAGCAGCCCGGGGGGACATATTACTACGCAGTATTTT; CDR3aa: CASSPGGHITTQYF
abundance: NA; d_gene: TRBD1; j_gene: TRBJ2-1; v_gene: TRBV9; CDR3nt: TGTGCCAGCAGCGAGGGACAGGGGACTTACAATGAGCAGTTCTTC; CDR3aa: CASSEGQGTYNEQFF
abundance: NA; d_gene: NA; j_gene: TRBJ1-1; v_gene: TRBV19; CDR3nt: TGTGCCAGTAGTATGGGGGACGGGGGGAACACTGAAGCTTTCTTT; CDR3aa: CASSMGDGGNTEAFF
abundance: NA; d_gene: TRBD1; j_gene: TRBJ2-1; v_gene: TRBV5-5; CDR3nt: TGTGCCAGCACCCCGGGACAGGGTGTATTTGGCTTCGATGAGCAGTTCTTC; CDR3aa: CASTPGQGVFGFDEQFF
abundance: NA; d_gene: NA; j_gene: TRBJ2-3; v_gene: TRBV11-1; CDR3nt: TGTGCCAGCAGCTCCTCACACAACACAGATACGCAGTATTTT; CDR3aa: CASSSSHNTDTQYF
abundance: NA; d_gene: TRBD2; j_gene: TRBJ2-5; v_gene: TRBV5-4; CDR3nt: TGTGCCAGCAGCTTGGGTCTAGCGGGGACTCTCCAAGAGACCCAGTACTTC; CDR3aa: CASSLGLAGTLQETQYF
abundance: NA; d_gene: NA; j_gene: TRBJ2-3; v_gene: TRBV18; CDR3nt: TGTGCCAGCTCACCCCTCCCCTCCACAGGCACAGATACGCAGTATTTT; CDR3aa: CASSPLPSTGTDTQYF
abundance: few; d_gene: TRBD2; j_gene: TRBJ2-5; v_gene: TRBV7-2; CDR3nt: TGTGCCAGCGCGGGGGGACCTGAAGAGACCCAGTACTTC; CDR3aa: CASAGGPEETQYF
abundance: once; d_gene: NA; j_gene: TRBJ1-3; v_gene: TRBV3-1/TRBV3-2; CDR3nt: TGTGCCAGCAGCCCACCTCCGGGAGATGGAAACACCATATATTTT; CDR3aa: CASSPPPGDGNTIYF
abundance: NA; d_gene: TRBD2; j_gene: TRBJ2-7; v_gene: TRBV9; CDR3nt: TGTGCCAGCAGCGTAGGGAGCGGGGGCCTAGACTACGAGCAGTACTTC; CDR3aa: CASSVGSGGLDYEQYF